These 16 T cell receptor beta chains were sequenced from one sample in a study of beta chain features in type 1 diabetes. Study results and caveats: People with Type 1 diabetes carried modestly yet significantly shorter TCRB CDR3s in all four CD4+ subsets.

The antigens of these receptors remain unknown. Investigators reverse transcribed all isolated RNA, so they sequenced expressed TCRB transcripts. Repertoires were generated with immunoSEQ multiplex PCR, while TCRdb's copy carries only in-frame clones and drops some. The sample includes about 150,000 clones, roughly 9% of them seen just once. Sequencing was performed on central memory CD4+ T cells from blood. Receptor source: a woman in her 30s with type 1 diabetes.

The chain combines TRBV19 with TRBJ2-1, with D possibly TRBD2 on 5 matching bases. This CDR3 contains 15 residues. V lost 7 bases and J 9 bases, leaving 22 bases between the germline ends. Germline CDR1 reads LNHDA; CDR2 reads SQIVND (reference sequence). The CDR3 sequence is CASTPQRPPPGEQFF. CDR3 nucleotide sequence: TGTGCCAGTACCCCACAGCGGCCCCCCCCCGGTGAGCAGTTCTTC.

This clone has just a few counts. The rearrangement uses TRBV11-2 and TRBJ2-5; 8 bases are a match to TRBD2. With V trimmed by 5 bases and J by 10 bases, 15 bases remained unmatched. This CDR3 is built from 15 residues. From germline, CDR1 is SGHAT and CDR2 FQNNGV. The CDR3 nucleotides read TGTGCCAGCAGCCGCTTAGAGGGCTACGGGAGGGGCCAGTACTTC. The encoded protein is CASSRLEGYGRGQYF. Variable domain in full (rest from reference TRBV11-2 and TRBJ2-5): EAGVAQSPRYKIIEKRQSVAFWCNPISGHATLYWYQQILGQGPKLLIQFQNNGVVDDSQLPKDRFSAERLKGVDSTLKIQPAKLEDSAVYLCASSRLEGYGRGQYFGPGTRLLVL.

The table lists this clone with a few counts. Other DNA sequences in this specimen translate into the identical CDR3. CDR3 amino acids: CASSARGNEQYF. The CDR3 DNA follows: TGTGCCAGCAGCGCCCGGGGAAACGAGCAGTACTTC. The V and J genes are TRBV9 and TRBJ2-7, with D possibly being TRBD2 (5 bases). The length of the CDR3 is 12 residues. Germline CDR1 SGDLS, CDR2 YYNGEE. The germline V and J ends were trimmed by 3 bases and 5 bases, with 9 bases remaining between them.

The chain uses TRBV21-1 and TRBJ2-5; whether TRBD1, the table's D call, matches the DNA was not checked. TRBV21-1 corresponds to a pseudogene. The CDR3 runs to 18 residues. The CDR3 nucleotides read TGTGCCAGCAGCAAAGCACCTCTGACAGGGGCAGTAGGGGAGACCCAGTACTTC. Amino acid sequence: CASSKAPLTGAVGETQYF.

This clone appeared a few times. V and J are TRBV5-1 and TRBJ1-2, with D unclear. The V end was cut by 3 bases, the J end by 2 bases, with 5 bases between. Germline values: CDR1 SGHRS, CDR2 YFSETQ. This CDR3 is 12 amino acids long. In DNA form, the CDR3 reads TGCGCCAGCAGCTCCGGGAACTATGGCTACACCTTC. Translation gives CASSSGNYGYTF.

This clone turned up a few times. The gene calls are TRBV13 and TRBJ2-3; TRBD2 matches 12 bases. CDR1 PRHDT and CDR2 FYEKMQ come from the germline V gene (reference sequence). V was clipped by 3 bases and J by 2 bases; unmatched bases: 12. This CDR3 region has 19 residues. For the CDR3, the DNA is TGTGCCAGCAGCTTGCAAACGAGGACTAGCGGGATGAACACAGATACGCAGTATTTT. Its protein is CASSLQTRTSGMNTDTQYF.

The chain employs TRBV4-2 and TRBJ1-2, with TRBD1 matching over 8 bases. The CDR3 is made up of 15 amino acids. The germline V gene has CDR1 LGHNA and CDR2 YNFKEQ. The ends lost 5 bases at V and 3 bases at J; junction bases unmatched: 8. CDR3 coding DNA: TGTGCCAGCAGCACCCGACAGGGGATAGACTATGGCTACACCTTC. Residues: CASSTRQGIDYGYTF.

The chain couples TRBV2 to TRBJ2-2; weak D call: TRBD2 (5 bases). Trimming took off 7 bases at V and 13 bases at J, with 16 bases between the two ends. CDR1 SNHLY and CDR2 FYNNEI come from the germline V gene. The CDR3 has 12 residues. The CDR3 region has the DNA TGTGCCAGCACCGACCCGGGGTGGGGGCTGTTTTTT. It specifies CASTDPGWGLFF. Variable domain in full (rest from reference TRBV2 and TRBJ2-2): EPEVTQTPSHQVTQMGQEVILRCVPISNHLYFYWYRQILGQKVEFLVSFYNNEISEKSEIFDDQFSVERPDGSNFTLKIRSTKLEDSAMYFCASTDPGWGLFFGEGSRLTVL.

This clone was picked up a small number of times. V is TRBV7-8 and J is TRBJ2-1; 9 nucleotides agree with TRBD2. Looked up from germline, CDR1 is SGHVS and CDR2 is FQNEAQ. The CDR3 has 16 amino acids. V was pared by 1 base and J by 15 bases, with 16 bases of the junction left unmatched. This chain's CDR3 is CASSLGIASGTPGRFF. The CDR3 nucleotides are TGTGCCAGCAGCTTAGGTATCGCTAGCGGGACGCCCGGTAGGTTCTTC.

The chain couples TRBV4-2 to TRBJ2-3; 7 nucleotides line up with TRBD2. Trimming took 2 bases from V and 1 from J; bases not matched to a gene: 6. Germline-derived CDR1 and CDR2 are LGHNA and YNFKEQ. The CDR3 has 16 amino acids. For the CDR3, the DNA is TGTGCCAGCAGCCAATCAGCGGGACGCGGCACAGATACGCAGTATTTT. Its protein product is CASSQSAGRGTDTQYF.

This clone has just a few counts. V and J are TRBV7-2 and TRBJ2-7, with a possible D match to TRBD1 (8 bases). CDR1 SGHTA and CDR2 FQGNSA come from the germline V gene. V lost 6 bases and J lost 4, with 19 bases in between. CDR3 length: 15 residues. The CDR3 loop reads CASRHSTGGLYEQYF. The CDR3 nucleotides read TGTGCCAGCAGACACTCCACAGGGGGACTATACGAGCAGTACTTC.

The gene calls are TRBV11-2 and TRBJ2-2; D might be TRBD2 (6 bases). The CDR3 is made up of 15 amino acids. Trimming removed 5 bases at V and 6 bases at J, with 16 bases between. The germline gives CDR1 SGHAT, CDR2 FQNNGV. As DNA, the CDR3 is TGTGCCAGCAGCCCGGGACTGCTAGCCCCCGGGGAGCTGTTTTTT. Its translation is CASSPGLLAPGELFF.

J is TRBJ2-3 and V is TRBV30; TRBD2 aligns across 7 bases. Trimming removed 0 bases from V and 1 base from J; junction bases left unmatched: 1. This CDR3 has 14 residues. Germline lookup yields CDR1 GTSNPN and CDR2 SVGIG (reference sequence). The CDR3 loop reads CAWSVTSGTDTQYF. Written as DNA, the CDR3 is TGTGCCTGGAGTGTAACTAGCGGCACAGATACGCAGTATTTT. The full variable domain, completed using reference TRBV30 and TRBJ2-3, is SQTIHQWPATLVQPVGSPLSLECTVEGTSNPNLYWYRQAAGRGLQLLFYSVGIGQISSEVPQNLSASRPQDRQFILSSKKLLLSDSGFYLCAWSVTSGTDTQYFGPGTRLTVL.

V gene TRBV4-2 combines with J gene TRBJ2-2; TRBD1 is a possible D gene (6 bases). This CDR3 contains 17 residues. Germline-derived CDR1 and CDR2 are LGHNA and YNFKEQ. V was cut by 2 bases and J by 1 base, with 14 bases left in between. DNA for the CDR3: TGTGCCAGCAGCCAAACCTCCGGGACATGGAACACCGGGGAGCTGTTTTTT. Residues: CASSQTSGTWNTGELFF.

With regard to this clone: The same CDR3 can be traced to other DNA sequences in this sample. This chain joins TRBV5-1 and TRBJ1-1; 8 bases agree with TRBD1. Germline lookup yields CDR1 SGHRS and CDR2 YFSETQ. The CDR3 covers 15 residues. V lost 0 bases and J lost 2; bases outside the gene matches: 3. The CDR3 sequence: CASSLVTGGNTEAFF. Here the CDR3 DNA reads TGCGCCAGCAGCTTGGTTACAGGGGGAAACACTGAAGCTTTCTTT. Based on the CDR3 plus reference TRBV5-1 and TRBJ1-1, the full variable domain is KAGVTQTPRYLIKTRGQQVTLSCSPISGHRSVSWYQQTPGQGLQFLFEYFSETQRNKGNFPGRFSGRQFSNSRSEMNVSTLELGDSALYLCASSLVTGGNTEAFFGQGTRLTVV.

This clone was recorded a few times. The rearrangement links TRBV28 to TRBJ2-1, with 7 bases lining up with TRBD2. Germline-derived CDR1 and CDR2 are MDHEN and SYDVKM. This CDR3 is 15 amino acids long. Trimming took 1 base from V and 7 from J; bases not matched to a gene: 7. CDR3 region: CASSLFSGLGNEQFF. In DNA, the CDR3 is TGTGCCAGCAGTTTATTTAGCGGGCTGGGTAATGAGCAGTTCTTC.